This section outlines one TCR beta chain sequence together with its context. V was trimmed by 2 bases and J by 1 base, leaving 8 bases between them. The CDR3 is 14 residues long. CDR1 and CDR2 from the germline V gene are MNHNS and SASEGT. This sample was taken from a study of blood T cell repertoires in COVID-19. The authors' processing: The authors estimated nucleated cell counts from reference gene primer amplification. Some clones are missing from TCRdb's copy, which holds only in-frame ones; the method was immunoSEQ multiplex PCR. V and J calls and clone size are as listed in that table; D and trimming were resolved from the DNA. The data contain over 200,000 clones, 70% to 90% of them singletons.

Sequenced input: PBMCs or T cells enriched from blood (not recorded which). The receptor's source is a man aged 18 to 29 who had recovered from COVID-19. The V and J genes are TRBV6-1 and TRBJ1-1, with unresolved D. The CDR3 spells CASSETAENTEAFF. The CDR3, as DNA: TGTGCCAGCAGTGAAACAGCAGAGAACACTGAAGCTTTCTTT.